This passage covers 18 T cell receptor beta chains from one sample sequenced in a study of blood T cell repertoires in COVID-19. The data were produced by immunoSEQ multiplex PCR, yet TCRdb's version contains in-frame clones alone and is incomplete. The repertoire includes 95,000 to 100,000 clones, 85% of them detected once, and 1.5% to 2% sits in the top ten. Sequenced input: peripheral blood. The receptor source for this set is a woman between 70 and 85 years old with active or convalescent COVID-19.

This rearrangement joins TRBV21-1 to TRBJ1-5; the DNA was not used to check the table's D call, TRBD1. TRBV21-1 is tagged as a pseudogene. The CDR3 extends over 14 amino acids. The CDR3 region is CATSRGYSNQPQHF. The CDR3 bases are TGTGCCACTAGCAGGGGCTATAGCAATCAGCCCCAGCATTTT.

The chain carries TRBV5-1 and TRBJ2-2; D gene unclear. Trimming stripped 4 bases from V and 2 bases from J, with 12 bases between. CDR3 length equals 15 residues. CDR1 and CDR2 (germline): SGHRS, YFSETQ. DNA of the CDR3: TGCGCCAGCAGCATACGTACCGGTAACACCGGGGAGCTGTTTTTT. The encoded protein is CASSIRTGNTGELFF.

The chain links TRBV4-3 to TRBJ2-5; 9 bases match TRBD1. The CDR3 covers 16 residues. Germline values: CDR1 LGHNA, CDR2 YSLEER. V was pared by 3 bases and J by 5 bases, with 10 bases of the junction left unmatched. The CDR3 region is CASSQGQGGIFETQYF. Written as DNA, the CDR3 is TGCGCCAGCAGCCAGGGACAGGGTGGCATTTTCGAGACCCAGTACTTC.

This clone was picked up a small number of times. This chain links TRBV28 with TRBJ2-1; 7 bases fit TRBD2. The CDR3 is made up of 15 amino acids. Losses at the gene ends were 3 bases for V and 1 base for J; bases not matched to a gene: 3. CDR1 is MDHEN and CDR2 is SYDVKM in the germline V gene. The CDR3 DNA sequence: TGTGCCAGCAGTTTTATGCGGGGGTCCTACAATGAGCAGTTCTTC. This translates into CASSFMRGSYNEQFF.

The CDR3: CATSDFRTSGLYSYNEQFF. CDR3 DNA: TGTGCCACCAGTGATTTCCGGACTAGCGGGCTCTACTCCTACAATGAGCAGTTCTTC. J is TRBJ2-1 and V is TRBV24-1; 11 bases fit TRBD2. The CDR3 totals 19 residues. CDR1 KGHDR and CDR2 SFDVKD come from the germline V gene. Losses at the gene ends were 1 base for V and 0 bases for J; bases not matched to a gene: 7.

The J gene is TRBJ2-2, the V gene TRBV7-9, with D unclear. Trimming removed 7 bases at V and 2 bases at J, with 5 bases between. CDR3 size: 12 residues. The germline CDR1 and CDR2 sequences are SEHNR and FQNEAQ (reference sequence). CDR3 sequence: CASILNTGELFF. The DNA for the CDR3 is TGTGCCAGCATCCTTAACACCGGGGAGCTGTTTTTT.

The chain couples TRBV28 to TRBJ1-2; 7 bases match TRBD1. The CDR3 loop spans 14 amino acids. The J segment lost 4 bases and the V segment lost 2 bases, leaving 4 bases of the junction unmatched. The germline gives CDR1 MDHEN, CDR2 SYDVKM. The CDR3 spells CASSLPGTVYGYTF. CDR3 DNA sequence: TGTGCCAGCAGTTTACCCGGGACAGTCTATGGCTACACCTTC.

A single count supports this clone. The V gene is TRBV15, the J gene TRBJ1-3; D gene uncertain. Germline V gives CDR1 LNHNV, CDR2 YYDKDF (reference sequence). This CDR3 comprises 16 residues. V was clipped by 4 bases and J by 4 bases, with 17 bases between them. This chain's CDR3 is CATSIAARGAGNTIYF. For the CDR3, the DNA is TGTGCCACCAGCATCGCGGCTCGGGGAGCAGGAAACACCATATATTTT.

The chain links TRBV7-9 to TRBJ2-2; D is uncertain. The CDR3 loop spans 16 amino acids. Germline values: CDR1 SEHNR, CDR2 FQNEAQ (reference sequence). The germline V and J ends were trimmed by 6 bases and 0 bases, with 14 bases remaining between them. Written as DNA, the CDR3 is TGTGCCAGCAGTCGTATACTAACCTCGAACACCGGGGAGCTGTTTTTT. Its translation: CASSRILTSNTGELFF.

V is TRBV28 and J is TRBJ2-7; 11 bases agree with TRBD2. Looked up from germline, CDR1 is MDHEN and CDR2 is SYDVKM. V shed 5 bases and J 3 bases; nucleotides not matched to a gene: 6. This CDR3 has 15 residues. CDR3 nucleotide sequence: TGTGCCAGCAGTACCCCTAGCGGGGGGCTCTACGAGCAGTACTTC. Protein product: CASSTPSGGLYEQYF.

V is TRBV5-1 and J is TRBJ1-4; no firm D call. V gave up 4 bases and J gave up 4 bases, with 8 bases separating them. This CDR3 spans 13 amino acids. Germline CDR1 and CDR2: SGHRS and YFSETQ. The CDR3: CASSDFFNEKLFF. CDR3 DNA sequence: TGCGCCAGCAGCGACTTCTTTAATGAAAAACTGTTTTTT.

The gene calls are TRBV4-2 and TRBJ2-1; 12 nucleotides agree with TRBD2. Germline V gene sequence: CDR1 LGHNA, CDR2 YNFKEQ. V was clipped by 3 bases and J by 5 bases; unmatched bases: 8. The CDR3 contains 17 residues. The CDR3 coding sequence is TGTGCCAGCAGCCACCCTGCTAGCGGGGGGGCCCACAATGAGCAGTTCTTC. Its translation is CASSHPASGGAHNEQFF.

This chain joins TRBV5-1 and TRBJ2-1; D is uncertain. V was pared by 1 base and J by 5 bases, with 4 bases between. CDR3 length: 12 residues. From germline, CDR1 is SGHRS and CDR2 YFSETQ. The CDR3 coding sequence is TGCGCCAGCAGCTTGTTCAACAATGAGCAGTTCTTC. Translating it yields CASSLFNNEQFF.

The chain joins TRBV11-2 to TRBJ2-2; 9 nucleotides agree with TRBD2. CDR3 size: 13 residues. The germline V gene has CDR1 SGHAT and CDR2 FQNNGV. The junction had 7 bases not matched to a gene; V was cut back by 6 bases and J by 11 bases. The CDR3 DNA is TGTGCCAGCAGTTACTGGCGGGGGGGCGAGCTGTTTTTT. Translating gives CASSYWRGGELFF. Looking up the rest from reference TRBV11-2 and TRBJ2-2 gives the full variable domain: EAGVAQSPRYKIIEKRQSVAFWCNPISGHATLYWYQQILGQGPKLLIQFQNNGVVDDSQLPKDRFSAERLKGVDSTLKIQPAKLEDSAVYLCASSYWRGGELFFGEGSRLTVL.

The J gene is TRBJ2-2, the V gene TRBV19; D is possibly TRBD1 (5 bases). The CDR3 is made up of 15 amino acids. Germline V gives CDR1 LNHDA, CDR2 SQIVND (reference sequence). Deletions cut 6 bases from V and 1 base from J, with 12 bases between. The chain's CDR3 is CASSTQGKNTGELFF. In DNA form, the CDR3 reads TGTGCCAGTAGCACCCAGGGAAAGAACACCGGGGAGCTGTTTTTT.

Worth noting for this clone: Germline is not matched at one junction end, which may reflect a read error. The chain has TRBV15 and TRBJ2-3; D is possibly TRBD1 or TRBD2 (7 bases each). This CDR3 has 15 amino acids. The germline V gene has CDR1 LNHNV and CDR2 YYDKDF (reference sequence). The CDR3 DNA sequence: TGTGCCGCCAGCAGGGGGGGGATCGAATCAGATACGCAGTATTTT. This sequence encodes CAASRGGIESDTQYF.

The rearrangement uses TRBV27 and TRBJ1-6; D ambiguous. This CDR3 has 13 amino acids. Trimming took 6 bases from V and 6 from J, leaving 9 bases between them. Germline CDR1 is MNHEY and CDR2 is SMNVEV (reference sequence). The CDR3 sequence: CASRAPLNSPLHF. CDR3 DNA sequence: TGTGCCAGCAGGGCCCCCCTTAATTCACCCCTCCACTTT.

A single count supports this clone. The V call is TRBV25-1, the J call TRBJ2-1, with 11 positions matching TRBD2. V was pared by 4 bases and J by 10 bases, with 6 bases of the junction left unmatched. CDR3 length equals 14 residues. Germline loops: CDR1 MGHDK, CDR2 SYGVNS. CDR3 in DNA: TGTGCCAGCAGTGCGACTAGCGGGATGGTGGAGCAGTTCTTC. It translates to CASSATSGMVEQFF.